This entry lists 12 T cell receptor beta chains sequenced from one sample in a study of shared T cell receptors in the human thymus. Clones were sequenced by immunoSEQ multiplex PCR, and TCRdb holds only the in-frame ones, with some missing. The data show 700,000 to 750,000 clones, approximately 85% seen once. The data also belong to a second study, concerning human thymus T cells.

The sample was thymocytes. The receptors originated from a girl younger than two with a congenital heart defect.

The rearrangement links TRBV4-1 to TRBJ2-2, with 12 bases aligning to TRBD1. Germline CDR1 MGHRA, CDR2 YSYEKL. Losses at the gene ends were 3 bases for V and 5 bases for J; bases not matched to a gene: 13. The CDR3 runs 19 residues. CDR3 protein: CASSHPKPGQGARTGELFF. In DNA, the CDR3 is TGCGCCAGCAGCCATCCGAAGCCGGGACAGGGGGCGCGGACCGGGGAGCTGTTTTTT.

V usage is TRBV7-9 and J usage is TRBJ1-2; D may be TRBD1 (6 bases). V shed 5 bases and J shed 1 base, with 11 bases lying between them. This CDR3 is 14 amino acids long. Per the germline V gene, CDR1 is SEHNR and CDR2 is FQNEAQ (reference sequence). The CDR3 loop is CASSIPRGNYGYTF. As DNA, the CDR3 is TGTGCCAGCAGCATTCCCAGGGGTAACTATGGCTACACCTTC.

The rearrangement joins TRBV14 to TRBJ2-1; TRBD1 agrees at 7 bases. This CDR3 spans 13 amino acids. CDR1 is SGHDN, CDR2 FVKESK, per germline. After removal of 4 bases from V and 4 bases from J, the junction contained 1 base not matched to a gene. As DNA, the CDR3 is TGTGCCAGCAGCCGGGACAGATACAATGAGCAGTTCTTC. Protein: CASSRDRYNEQFF.

In this sample, this clone turned up a few times. The chain employs TRBV4-3 and TRBJ1-2; D perhaps matches TRBD1 (6 bases). The CDR3 is 15 amino acids. From germline, CDR1 is LGHNA and CDR2 YSLEER. Trimming removed 4 bases from V and 3 bases from J, with 15 bases in between. CDR3 bases: TGCGCCAGCAGCCCTCGGGACAAGGAGGACTATGGCTACACCTTC. Translation gives CASSPRDKEDYGYTF.

This clone occurred a few times. The V call is TRBV5-6, the J call TRBJ1-4; D ambiguous. This CDR3 contains 14 residues. Germline CDR1 is SGHDT and CDR2 is YYEEEE. The V gene lost 0 bases and the J gene lost 8 bases, with 11 bases spanning the gap. CDR3 amino acids: CASSLGAAQEKLFF. Written as DNA, the CDR3 is TGTGCCAGCAGCTTGGGGGCCGCCCAGGAAAAACTGTTTTTT.

A remark on this clone: The same CDR3 also results from other DNA sequences found in this sample. The rearrangement uses TRBV5-1 and TRBJ1-6, with 7 bases fitting TRBD1. Germline lookup yields CDR1 SGHRS and CDR2 YFSETQ. The V segment lost 5 bases and the J segment 0 bases; nucleotides outside the gene matches: 11. The CDR3 is 18 amino acids. The CDR3, as DNA: TGCGCCAGCAGTTGGACTCCAGGGGGGTCCTCCTATAATTCACCCCTCCACTTT. Translated, it gives CASSWTPGGSSYNSPLHF. The complete variable domain, with remaining parts taken from reference TRBV5-1 and TRBJ1-6, reads KAGVTQTPRYLIKTRGQQVTLSCSPISGHRSVSWYQQTPGQGLQFLFEYFSETQRNKGNFPGRFSGRQFSNSRSEMNVSTLELGDSALYLCASSWTPGGSSYNSPLHFGNGTRLTVT.

The V and J genes are TRBV5-4 and TRBJ1-1, with D perhaps TRBD1 (6 bases). Germline V CDR1 and CDR2: SGHNT, YYREEE (reference sequence). The CDR3 consists of 15 residues. The V end lost 0 bases, the J end lost 1 base, and 10 bases lay between the germline ends. The DNA of the CDR3 is TGTGCCAGCAGCTTGGTCCTACAGGGGAACACTGAAGCTTTCTTT. Its protein product is CASSLVLQGNTEAFF.

CDR3 DNA sequence: TGTGCTAGTGGTTTGTCCGGGGGGCACGGGGAGCTGTTTTTT. It yields the protein CASGLSGGHGELFF. The chain carries TRBV12-5 and TRBJ2-2; weak D call: TRBD2 (7 bases). Per the germline V gene, CDR1 is LGHNT and CDR2 is FRNRAP. V was cut by 2 bases and J by 7 bases, with 11 bases left in between. The CDR3 has 14 amino acids.

The V gene is TRBV5-5, the J gene TRBJ1-2; 8 positions agree with TRBD1. Germline trimming cut 3 bases from V and 5 bases from J; bases unmatched to any gene: 3. Germline V gives CDR1 SGHKS, CDR2 YYEKEE (reference sequence). CDR3 length equals 13 residues. The CDR3 protein is CASSSGGEYGYTF. As DNA, the CDR3 is TGTGCCAGCAGCTCAGGGGGCGAGTATGGCTACACCTTC.

This chain links TRBV10-3 with TRBJ1-1, with 9 positions matching TRBD1. This CDR3 comprises 12 residues. Per germline, CDR1 ENHRY and CDR2 SYGVKD. With V trimmed by 9 bases and J by 6 bases, 5 bases remained unmatched. CDR3 in DNA: TGTGCCATTTTCGGGACAGGGCCTGAAGCTTTCTTT. Its protein product is CAIFGTGPEAFF.

The chain uses TRBV12-5 and TRBJ1-5, with D possibly TRBD1 on 6 matching bases. The V gene lost 1 base and the J gene lost 9 bases, with 16 bases spanning the gap. This CDR3 has 15 amino acids. From germline, CDR1 is LGHNT and CDR2 FRNRAP. In nucleotides, the CDR3 is TGTGCTAGTGGTTTGGCGGGACAAACGCGATGGCCCCAGCATTTT. Protein sequence: CASGLAGQTRWPQHF.

This clone has a handful of counts. The chain carries TRBV5-1 and TRBJ1-2, with TRBD1 identical over 11 bases. Germline loops: CDR1 SGHRS, CDR2 YFSETQ. CDR3 length: 18 residues. V shed 0 bases, J shed 3 bases, and the junction held 10 bases outside the gene matches. The CDR3: CASSLGGTGGSVDYGYTF. The CDR3 DNA sequence: TGCGCCAGCAGCTTGGGCGGGACAGGGGGGTCGGTCGACTATGGCTACACCTTC.